Below are 14 T cell receptor beta chains sequenced from a single sample in a study of tumor-infiltrating lymphocytes in primary liver carcinoma. Making TCR beta cDNA involved approximately 0.5 ug total RNA and a constant-region primer. Slightly modified ARM-PCR served as the procedure for the TCR beta libraries. These libraries came from three rounds of nested multiplex PCR. TRBV1-TRBV30 forward primers paired with a C-beta reverse primer were used in the first two PCR rounds, which ran approximately 11 cycles each. TCRdb reanalysed the multiplex PCR reads using MiXCR and keeps one entry per CDR3 protein. The data show some 180,000 distinct CDR3 sequences, around 60% seen once. They got blood RNA out of unsorted whole blood and also pulled out germline DNA. Sequencing used peripheral blood. These receptors were collected from a middle-aged man with primary liver carcinoma and hepatitis B virus infection.

In the case of this clonotype: The junction differs from germline at one of its ends, possibly a read error. This rearrangement joins TRBV11-2 to TRBJ2-3; TRBD2 aligns across 7 bases. This CDR3 is 13 amino acids long. Germline values: CDR1 SGHAT, CDR2 FQNNGV. The CDR3 DNA reads TGTGCCAGTAGCTTGGGGGGGGGAGATACGCAGTTTTTT. This encodes CASSLGGGDTQFF.

Worth noting for this clonotype: One junction end disagrees with the germline gene, perhaps due to a read error. This chain connects TRBV11-2 to TRBJ2-7, with D perhaps matching TRBD2 (5 bases). Germline assignment: CDR1 SGHAT and CDR2 FQNNGV. The CDR3 covers 14 residues. In nucleotides, the CDR3 is TGTGCCAGCAACTTAACGGACGGAGGCTACGAGCAATACTTC. This encodes CASNLTDGGYEQYF. Complete variable domain (other parts from reference TRBV11-2 and TRBJ2-7): EAGVAQSPRYKIIEKRQSVAFWCNPISGHATLYWYQQILGQGPKLLIQFQNNGVVDDSQLPKDRFSAERLKGVDSTLKIQPAKLEDSAVYLCASNLTDGGYEQYFGPGTRLTVT.

Worth noting for this clonotype: No conserved phenylalanine or tryptophan ends this CDR3, so it is likely a read error. The chain uses TRBV29-1 and TRBJ2-5; 9 bases agree with TRBD1. The CDR3 spans 15 residues. With V trimmed by 1 base and J by 5 bases, 8 bases remained unmatched. Germline values: CDR1 SQVTM, CDR2 ANQGSEA. CDR3 bases: TGCAGCGTTGAAGCCCCGGACAGGGGCAATGAGACCCAGTACCTC. Translation: CSVEAPDRGNETQYL.

The chain couples TRBV10-1 to TRBJ2-4; D might be TRBD1 (5 bases). The germline gives CDR1 WNHNN, CDR2 SYGVQD (reference sequence). This CDR3 contains 16 residues. V was pared by 3 bases and J by 0 bases, with 12 bases between. The CDR3 is CASSEGRTLAKNIQYF. DNA for the CDR3: TGCGCCAGCAGTGAAGGGCGGACACTAGCCAAAAACATTCAGTACTTC.

This rearrangement joins TRBV29-1 to TRBJ1-5; a possible D gene is TRBD1 (6 bases). V was cut by 6 bases and J by 5 bases, with 17 bases left in between. Germline values: CDR1 SQVTM, CDR2 ANQGSEA. This CDR3 is built from 14 residues. The DNA for the CDR3 is TGCAGCGTCCAAGGGGGGGGCGCGGATCAGCCCCAGCATTTT. This gives the protein CSVQGGGADQPQHF.

At least ten counts were recorded for this clonotype. The chain carries TRBV6-2 or TRBV6-3 and TRBJ2-1; D call uncertain. The CDR3 has 12 residues. Germline lookup yields CDR1 MNHEY and CDR2 SVGEGT. The V end was cut by 0 bases, the J end by 8 bases, with 5 bases between. The CDR3 sequence: CASSYSIHEQFF. CDR3 bases: TGTGCCAGCAGTTACTCGATCCATGAGCAGTTCTTC.

The chain carries TRBV12-3 or TRBV12-4 and TRBJ2-7; D tentatively fits TRBD1 or TRBD2 (7 bases each). V shed 8 bases and J shed 2 bases, with 28 bases lying between them. The CDR3 extends over 18 amino acids. The CDR3, as DNA: TGTGCCAGCTCCCCCCGGGGAGGGGGCCGCCGAGTAGCCTACGAGCAGTACTTC. Protein sequence: CASSPRGGGRRVAYEQYF.

For this clonotype: At one end, the junction sequence differs from germline, possibly due to a read error. The chain uses TRBV29-1 and TRBJ2-7; no clear D gene. The germline V gene encodes CDR1 SQVTM and CDR2 ANQGSEA. The CDR3 consists of 12 residues. CDR3 in DNA: TGCGGCGTTGTTAACAGTTTCTACGAGCAGTACTTC. Amino acid sequence: CGVVNSFYEQYF.

Many counts were recorded for this clonotype. The J gene is TRBJ2-7, the V gene TRBV11-2, with 9 bases matching TRBD1. The ends lost 6 bases at V and 11 bases at J; junction bases unmatched: 14. Germline loops: CDR1 SGHAT, CDR2 FQNNGV. CDR3 length: 14 amino acids. The CDR3 sequence: CASSPGQGKGWEYF. In DNA form, the CDR3 reads TGTGCCAGCAGTCCTGGACAGGGGAAGGGCTGGGAGTACTTC. Full variable domain (outside the CDR3, taken from reference TRBV11-2 and TRBJ2-7): EAGVAQSPRYKIIEKRQSVAFWCNPISGHATLYWYQQILGQGPKLLIQFQNNGVVDDSQLPKDRFSAERLKGVDSTLKIQPAKLEDSAVYLCASSPGQGKGWEYFGPGTRLTVT.

The chain combines TRBV7-8 with TRBJ2-3; 10 bases map to TRBD2. Germline V lookup: CDR1 SGHVS, CDR2 FQNEAQ. CDR3 length: 15 amino acids. Trimming took 3 bases from V and 4 from J; bases not matched to a gene: 4. The CDR3 here is CASSFLAGEADTQYF. The CDR3 nucleotides read TGTGCCAGCAGCTTTCTAGCGGGAGAGGCAGATACGCAGTATTTT.

The DNA of the CDR3 is TGTGCCAGCAAGATTGGCACAGATACGCAGTATTTT. This codes for CASKIGTDTQYF. J is TRBJ2-3 and V is TRBV2; D remains unclear. The CDR3 has 12 residues. CDR1 SNHLY and CDR2 FYNNEI come from the germline V gene. Trimming took 7 bases from V and 1 from J, leaving 6 bases between them.

A word on this clonotype: A much larger clone lies one base from this, so it may be a read error. The J gene is TRBJ2-1, the V gene TRBV11-2; 10 bases agree with TRBD1. Germline lookup yields CDR1 SGHAT and CDR2 FQNNGV. The CDR3 contains 16 residues. The CDR3 sequence is CASSPSTGGFYNGQFF. The CDR3 DNA follows: TGTGCCAGCAGCCCCTCGACAGGGGGCTTTTACAATGGGCAGTTCTTC.

Details on this clonotype: This may stem from a read error, because a much larger clone lies one nucleotide away. The chain has TRBV29-1 and TRBJ1-1; no firm D call. Germline CDR1 SQVTM, CDR2 ANQGSEA. V lost 7 bases and J 1 base, leaving 13 bases between the germline ends. The CDR3 spans 13 residues. CDR3 nucleotide sequence: TGCAGCGCCCAGATCCTGGGGAACACTGAAGCTTTCTTT. Residues: CSAQILGNTEAFF.

The chain recombines TRBV12-3 or TRBV12-4 with TRBJ2-1, with 11 bases that match TRBD1. J lost 15 bases, V lost 5 bases, and 12 bases had no gene match. The CDR3 covers 14 residues. CDR3 bases: TGTGCCAGCAGTACCGCCGGGACAGGGGGGAGTAGGTTCTTC. Protein sequence: CASSTAGTGGSRFF.